These T cell receptor beta chains were read from a single sample in a study of CD8+ T cells in alopecia areata. The data were produced by immunoSEQ multiplex PCR, yet TCRdb's version contains in-frame clones alone and is incomplete. The table lists fewer than 250,000 clones, roughly 60% of them singletons, with over 0.9% in the top ten. Here the sequenced sample was CD4+ T cells sorted from blood, taken at week 24, from a patient treated with tofacitinib. Source of these receptors: a human donor with alopecia areata. CDR3s include the opening cysteine and the closing phenylalanine or tryptophan. A D gene is named only where the DNA matches it firmly. Clone size is not always given. Where it is, it says once, few, many or a class for expanded clones.

D | J | V | size | DNA | CDR3
NA | TRBJ1-5 | TRBV7-2 | few | TGTGCCAGCAGCCTAGACAGGTCGGGCAATCAGCCCCAGCATTTT | CASSLDRSGNQPQHF
NA | TRBJ2-3 | TRBV29-1 | NA | TGCAGCGTTGCCGGGGGTAGCACAGATACGCAGTATTTT | CSVAGGSTDTQYF
NA | TRBJ2-1 | TRBV7-3 | few | TGTGCCAGCACCGAGCGGGACAATATACCGAATGAGCAGTTCTTC | CASTERDNIPNEQFF
NA | TRBJ1-1 | TRBV18 | NA | TGTGCCAGCTCACCACCAACGAGAACTGAAGCTTTCTTT | CASSPPTRTEAFF
TRBD1 | TRBJ2-5 | TRBV29-1 | once | TGCAGCGTGATGGGACAGTCCCAAGAGACCCAGTACTTC | CSVMGQSQETQYF
TRBD2 | TRBJ2-3 | TRBV2 | NA | TGTGCCAGCAGTGGACTAGCGGGGCCACTACGCACAGATACGCAGTATTTT | CASSGLAGPLRTDTQYF
TRBD2 | TRBJ2-1 | TRBV29-1 | NA | TGCAGCGTTGACAGACTAGCGGGTGAGCAGTTCTTC | CSVDRLAGEQFF
TRBD1 | TRBJ1-1 | TRBV7-2 | NA | TGTGCCAGCAGCCTCCTCAGGGGGGGCGCTGAAGCTTTCTTT | CASSLLRGGAEAFF
NA | TRBJ1-1 | TRBV29-1 | few | TGCAGCGTTGCCGGACGGGTGAACACTGAAGCTTTCTTT | CSVAGRVNTEAFF
NA | TRBJ2-7 | TRBV15 | NA | TGTGCCACCAGCAGAGGAGGCAGCTCCTACGAGCAGTACTTC | CATSRGGSSYEQYF
TRBD1 | TRBJ2-3 | TRBV7-2 | few | TGTGCCAGCCGGACAGGGCTCACAGATACGCAGTATTTT | CASRTGLTDTQYF
TRBD1 | TRBJ2-1 | TRBV9 | few | TGTGCCAGCAGCGGCGGATACAGGGGTTACAATGAGCAGTTCTTC | CASSGGYRGYNEQFF
TRBD1 | TRBJ2-7 | TRBV29-1 | NA | TGCAGCGTGGGACAGCTAACTACCCGGGCGGGCTACGAGCAGTACTTC | CSVGQLTTRAGYEQYF
NA | TRBJ2-1 | TRBV29-1 | NA | TGCAGCGTCGTTTCTCCACCTGCGGGTGAGCAGTTCTTC | CSVVSPPAGEQFF
TRBD1 | TRBJ2-1 | TRBV11-1 | NA | TGTGCCAGCAGCGCCCGGGACAGCAGATCTGAGCAGTTCTTC | CASSARDSRSEQFF
NA | TRBJ2-7 | TRBV30 | NA | TGTGCCTGGAGTGTAGGGGGCGAGCAGTACTTC | CAWSVGGEQYF
NA | TRBJ2-7 | TRBV15 | NA | TGTGCCACCAGCAGATCTTTTGGGCGCGCGGGGACCTACGAGCAGTACTTC | CATSRSFGRAGTYEQYF
TRBD2 | TRBJ2-1 | TRBV15 | NA | TGTGCCACCAGCAGAGCTCGACTAGCGGGAACTTACAATGAGCAGTTCTTC | CATSRARLAGTYNEQFF
TRBD2 | TRBJ2-7 | TRBV10-3 | NA | TGTGCCATCAGTACCGGACTAGCGGGGGGTTCCTACGAGCAGTACTTC | CAISTGLAGGSYEQYF
NA | TRBJ2-3 | TRBV11-3 | NA | TGTGCCAGCAGCTTGCAGGACACAGATACGCAGTATTTT | CASSLQDTDTQYF
TRBD1 | TRBJ1-4 | TRBV30 | NA | TGTGCCTTAGCCGGACAGGGCAGGACGGAAAAACTGTTTTTT | CALAGQGRTEKLFF
TRBD1 | TRBJ1-2 | TRBV2 | NA | TGTGCCAGCACCGACAGGGGTCGGATATATGGCTACACCTTC | CASTDRGRIYGYTF
NA | TRBJ2-1 | TRBV6-6 | many | TGTGCCATCTCCTACCGCAGCTCCTACAATGAGCAGTTCTTC | CAISYRSSYNEQFF
TRBD1 | TRBJ2-6 | TRBV5-6 | NA | TGTGCCAGCGAACGGGACAGGGGGTTCGCTGGGGCCAACGTCCTGACTTTC | CASERDRGFAGANVLTF
NA | TRBJ2-6 | TRBV10-3 | few | TGTGCCATCCAGGGCTCTGGGGCCAACGTCCTGACTTTC | CAIQGSGANVLTF
TRBD2 | TRBJ2-7 | TRBV30 | NA | TGTGCCTGGGAACCCGGGACTACAATCCATTACGAGCAGTACTTC | CAWEPGTTIHYEQYF
NA | TRBJ1-2 | TRBV29-1 | once | TGCAGCGTTGGACGGATACTAACAAGCAACTATGGCTACACCTTC | CSVGRILTSNYGYTF
NA | TRBJ1-1 | TRBV6-5 | NA | TGTGCCAGCAGTTACGGGGGGCGGCCGACCAAATATGAAGCTTTCTTT | CASSYGGRPTKYEAFF
TRBD1 | TRBJ1-1 | TRBV5-1 | few | TGCGCCAGCAGCCACGGACAGGGAAACACTGAAGCTTTCTTT | CASSHGQGNTEAFF
TRBD1 | TRBJ1-1 | TRBV27 | few | TGTGCCAGCAGTTGGCTAGGCAGGGGGCACACTGAAGCTTTCTTT | CASSWLGRGHTEAFF
NA | TRBJ1-1 | TRBV29-1 | NA | TGCAGCGTTGTAGGAAGTGGTACCATCGAAGCTTTCTTT | CSVVGSGTIEAFF
NA | TRBJ1-2 | TRBV5-1 | NA | TGCGCCAGCAGTGCGGGATCTTCTCCGGGGCAAGGCTACACCTTC | CASSAGSSPGQGYTF
TRBD1 | TRBJ1-6 | TRBV15 | NA | TGTGCCACCAGCAGTGGGGACAGGGAGTCACCCCTCCACTTT | CATSSGDRESPLHF
TRBD1 | TRBJ1-1 | TRBV30 | NA | TGTGCCTGGAGTGCCGACAGGGCGAACACTGAAGCTTTCTTT | CAWSADRANTEAFF
TRBD2 | TRBJ2-4 | TRBV7-2 | NA | TGTGCCAGCAGCTTAGTGGGGACTAGCAACATTCAGTACTTC | CASSLVGTSNIQYF
NA | TRBJ2-6 | TRBV13 | NA | TGTGCCAGCAGCTCCCCGTGGGCTGGGGCCAACGTCCTGACTTTC | CASSSPWAGANVLTF
NA | TRBJ2-7 | TRBV6-5 | NA | TGTGCCAGCAGTGAAGCGCGAACGGGGTACTTC | CASSEARTGYF
TRBD1 | TRBJ2-5 | TRBV5-6 | NA | TGTGCCAGCAGCCTCGGACAGGGTCAAGAGACCCAGTACTTC | CASSLGQGQETQYF
NA | TRBJ1-4 | TRBV15 | once | TGTGCCACCAGCAGAGGTAGATCCAAGACAGATGAAAAACTGTTTTTT | CATSRGRSKTDEKLFF
NA | TRBJ1-5 | TRBV10-3 | NA | TGTGCCATCAGTGCGCGGGGAGGGGATAGCAATCAGCCCCAGCATTTT | CAISARGGDSNQPQHF
TRBD1 | TRBJ1-1 | TRBV5-1 | few | TGCGCCAGCGGGACAGGGGTGAACACTGAAGCTTTCTTT | CASGTGVNTEAFF
NA | TRBJ1-6 | TRBV7-2 | NA | TGTGCCAGCAGCTTAGGACAGCGTTCACCCCTCCACTTT | CASSLGQRSPLHF
NA | TRBJ1-5 | TRBV2 | NA | TGTGCCAGCAGTGGGACTGAAAATCAGCCCCAGCATTTT | CASSGTENQPQHF
NA | TRBJ1-2 | TRBV6-1 | NA | TGTGCCAGCGAAGAACAGCAGTTCTATGGCTACACCTTC | CASEEQQFYGYTF
NA | TRBJ2-3 | TRBV7-2 | NA | TGTGCCAGCAGCTTAGGCCTCGCCTACGGGACAGATACGCAGTATTTT | CASSLGLAYGTDTQYF
TRBD2 | TRBJ2-2 | TRBV29-1 | few | TGCAGCGTTCCCGGGACTAGCTACACCGGGGAGCTGTTTTTT | CSVPGTSYTGELFF
NA | TRBJ1-4 | TRBV21-1 | few | TGTGCCAGCAGCTCCCAGGCCCCTGGACTGTTTTTT | CASSSQAPGLFF
NA | TRBJ1-2 | TRBV29-1 | NA | TGCAGCGTTGAATTGGGTATGATTGGCTACACCTTC | CSVELGMIGYTF
TRBD1 | TRBJ1-6 | TRBV30 | NA | TGTGCCTGGACAGGGGGAAGCTCCTATAATTCACCCCTCCACTTT | CAWTGGSSYNSPLHF
TRBD1 | TRBJ1-1 | TRBV29-1 | few | TGCAGCGTTGGGCGGACAGGGGGCACTGAAGCTTTCTTT | CSVGRTGGTEAFF
TRBD2 | TRBJ2-4 | TRBV25-1 | NA | TGTGCCAGCAGTCCCCGGTTTGGGGGGGGAAACATTCAGTACTTC | CASSPRFGGGNIQYF
TRBD2 | TRBJ2-2 | TRBV2 | few | TGTGCCAGCAGACCCGGGGGAGGGGTGCTGTTTTTT | CASRPGGGVLFF